The T cell receptor (beta chain) under discussion was sequenced for a study of Graves' ophthalmopathy and Graves' hyperthyroidism (dated by TCRdb to between 2018 and 2020). Notes on the research overall: Peripheral blood was collected before any treatment was given, at the time of initial diagnosis. An independent validation cohort comprised some 19 hyperthyroidism patients and over 15 patients who later progressed from hyperthyroidism to ophthalmopathy. Following sampling, methimazole starting at 30 mg daily was administered to hyperthyroidism patients, and high-dose intravenous methylprednisolone was administered to ophthalmopathy patients. For training and testing, the 100 or so patients in the discovery cohort were randomly divided in a 7:3 ratio. In total, 120 to 150 blood samples were TCR-sequenced: 40 to 45 ophthalmopathy, 75 hyperthyroidism and some 17 hyperthyroidism-to-ophthalmopathy patients. The study used TCR beta repertoire signatures to distinguish Graves' ophthalmopathy from Graves' hyperthyroidism and to predict progression to ophthalmopathy. In five or six hyperthyroidism patients, the T-cell repertoires found in thyroid tissue were compared with those found in blood. To explore V-J signatures that separate ophthalmopathy from hyperthyroidism, a discovery set of about a hundred patients was enrolled, consisting of under 50 with ophthalmopathy and fewer than 60 with stable hyperthyroidism.

This clonotype was counted ten times or more. It lacks a known antigen. The input lacks base qualities; no much larger clone sits a single base away. A patient counted as having stable hyperthyroidism if there was no progression to ophthalmopathy within 18 months of follow-up. The hyperthyroidism patients were 18 to 65 years old and newly diagnosed, with a disease duration of less than 2 months. Anyone with other autoimmune diseases, uncontrolled infections, pregnancy or lactation was excluded from the study. Diagnosis relied on clinical symptoms, serum thyroxine, TRAb, thyroid ultrasound and orbital computed tomography. PBMCs were isolated from about 10 ml of fresh peripheral blood by Ficoll-Paque density gradient centrifugation. Total RNA was extracted with Trizol reagent and quality-checked on an Agilent 2100 Bioanalyzer. For repertoire sequencing, TCR beta CDR3 regions were amplified from RNA transcripts. A first-round RT-PCR used HTBI primers with the Qiagen OneStep RT-PCR kit, followed by a second-round multiplex PCR, size selection and purification. Sequencing of the libraries was carried out on an Illumina HiSeq2000 in paired-end mode with 100 bp reads. Processing in the source paper ran as follows. Reads were processed with SOAPnuke, discarding reads with adapters, uncalled bases, mean Phred below 15, or no exact constant-primer or identifier match. COPE v1.2.5 was used to merge the high-quality paired reads. Each unique nucleotide sequence was treated as a clonotype, and MiTCR v1.1 was used to align the clonotypes to the IMGT TRB V, D and J references. The analysis was limited to V-J combinations with a frequency above 0.0001, which together covered 99.2% of repertoires. For each V-J combination, a TCR clonal expansion and chaos score was defined as the ratio of F50 clonal expansion to chaos observed in the TCRdist matrix. Welch's t-statistics and random forest were used to reduce features to about a dozen V-J combinations, which were fed into a naive Bayes classifier. The similarity between thyroid and blood repertoires was quantified using the Morisita-Horn index. TCRdb trimmed public reads at Q25 via fastp, called clones via MiXCR and kept in-frame beta chains. Every entry covers one CDR3 protein and lists the most common genes and DNA from its rows. Clone size and V and J calls follow TCRdb, not the original study. The sample contains 350,000 to 400,000 distinct CDR3 sequences, 15% of them found a single time. Of the sample, around 7% falls within the top ten clones.

Sequences MNHNS (CDR1) and SASEGT (CDR2) are obtained from the germline V gene. From cysteine to phenylalanine, the CDR3 is 15 amino acids long. Only CDR3 DNA is held: 45 bases, read in frame from base 1. The V and J ends are trimmed by 3 bases and 5 bases, leaving 16 bases between them. On the study overall, not on this receptor specifically: Most expanded thyroid clonotypes with frequency above 0.001 were also detected in blood, suggesting blood repertoires may reflect the thyroid immune response. No statistical method was used to predetermine the sample size, and group allocation was not hidden from the investigators. In validation, the model predicted ophthalmopathy progression with 70.59% sensitivity and 72.22% specificity; eleven to twelve predicted patients were CT-confirmed with GO in a median of approximately 6.5 months. In cross-validation, the 13-signature model distinguished ophthalmopathy from stable hyperthyroidism with just over 85% sensitivity and about 84% specificity, and in the test set the corresponding values were approximately 79% and 70%.

The specimen was peripheral blood. Recombination connected TRBV6-1 to TRBJ1-2; TRBD1 is a possible D gene, resting on 6 matching bases. This clonotype was sampled from a woman younger than 35 with stable Graves' hyperthyroidism. Donor details come from another sample of the same person, matched by shared clones. The DNA reads TGTGCCAGCAGTGAGGACAGCCGCCGCTCGTATGGCTACACCTTC. Its protein reads: CASSEDSRRSYGYTF.